This TCR beta chain was captured by sequencing in a study of shared clonotypes between healthy human individuals. This clone appeared once. What it recognizes is unknown. Some clones are missing from TCRdb's copy, which holds only in-frame ones; the method was immunoSEQ multiplex PCR. The sample lists some 2,100,000 clones; approximately 94% were seen once. Study-wide findings and caveats: The researchers took only blood, and tissue repertoires probably look different. Non-shared clonotypes had lower generation probabilities than clonotypes shared by all four sorted-subset donors.

Trimming removed 4 bases from V and 4 bases from J; junction bases left unmatched: 4. The CDR3 runs 15 residues. Per germline, CDR1 SGHDT and CDR2 YYEEEE. Adults of Caucasian background living in Nashville, Tennessee made up all donors. Subsets obtained from CD4+ cells comprised CD45RA+ naive and CD45RA-negative memory cells. The source of this sequence is a man aged 18 to 29 in good health. The sequenced sample was naive CD4+ T cells sorted from blood. Subset reported: CD45RA+ positively selected. This chain uses TRBV5-6 with TRBJ2-1, with 11 nucleotides matching TRBD2. The CDR3 DNA reads TGTGCCAGCAGCCTAAGGACTAGCGGGTACAATGAGCAGTTCTTC. This encodes CASSLRTSGYNEQFF.